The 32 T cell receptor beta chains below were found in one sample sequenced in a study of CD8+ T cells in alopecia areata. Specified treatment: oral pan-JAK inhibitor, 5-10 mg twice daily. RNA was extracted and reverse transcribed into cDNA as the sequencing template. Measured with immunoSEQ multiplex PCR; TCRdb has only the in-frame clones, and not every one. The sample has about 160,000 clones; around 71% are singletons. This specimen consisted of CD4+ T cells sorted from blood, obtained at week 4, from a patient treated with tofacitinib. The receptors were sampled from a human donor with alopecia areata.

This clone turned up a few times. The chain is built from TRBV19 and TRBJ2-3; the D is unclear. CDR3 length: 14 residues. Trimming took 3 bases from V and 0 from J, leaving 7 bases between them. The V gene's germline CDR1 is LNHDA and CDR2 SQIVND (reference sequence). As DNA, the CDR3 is TGTGCCAGTAGTATCAAGGGAAGCACAGATACGCAGTATTTT. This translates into CASSIKGSTDTQYF.

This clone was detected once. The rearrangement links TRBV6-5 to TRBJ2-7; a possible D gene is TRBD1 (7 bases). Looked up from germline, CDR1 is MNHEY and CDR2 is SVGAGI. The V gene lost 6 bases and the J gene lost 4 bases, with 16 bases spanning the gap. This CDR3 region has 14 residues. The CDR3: CASSPAGGGYEQYF. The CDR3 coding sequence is TGTGCCAGCAGCCCAGCAGGGGGAGGATACGAGCAGTACTTC.

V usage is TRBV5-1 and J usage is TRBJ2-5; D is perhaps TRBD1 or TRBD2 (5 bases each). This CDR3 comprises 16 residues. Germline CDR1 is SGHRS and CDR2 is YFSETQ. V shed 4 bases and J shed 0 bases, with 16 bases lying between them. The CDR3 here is CASSPGTSWDQETQYF. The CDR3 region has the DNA TGCGCCAGCAGCCCAGGGACCTCGTGGGACCAAGAGACCCAGTACTTC.

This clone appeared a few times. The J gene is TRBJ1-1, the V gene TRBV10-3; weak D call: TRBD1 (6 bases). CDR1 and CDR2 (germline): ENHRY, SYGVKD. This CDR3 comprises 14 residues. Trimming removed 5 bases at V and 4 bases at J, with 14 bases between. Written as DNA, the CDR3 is TGTGCCATCAGTCCCTCAGGGGTTCCCACTGAAGCTTTCTTT. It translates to CAISPSGVPTEAFF.

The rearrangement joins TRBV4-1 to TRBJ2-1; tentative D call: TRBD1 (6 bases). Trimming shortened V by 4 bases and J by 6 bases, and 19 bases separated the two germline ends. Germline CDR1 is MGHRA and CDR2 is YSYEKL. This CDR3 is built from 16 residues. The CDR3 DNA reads TGCGCCAGCAGCCTCCAGGGGAAGGCCTTACTCAATGAGCAGTTCTTC. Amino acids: CASSLQGKALLNEQFF.

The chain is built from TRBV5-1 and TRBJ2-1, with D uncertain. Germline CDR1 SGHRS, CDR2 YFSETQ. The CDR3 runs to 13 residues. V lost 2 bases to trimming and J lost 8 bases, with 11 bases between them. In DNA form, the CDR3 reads TGCGCCAGCAGCTTTGGTTCTGCGGATGAGCAGTTCTTC. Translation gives CASSFGSADEQFF.

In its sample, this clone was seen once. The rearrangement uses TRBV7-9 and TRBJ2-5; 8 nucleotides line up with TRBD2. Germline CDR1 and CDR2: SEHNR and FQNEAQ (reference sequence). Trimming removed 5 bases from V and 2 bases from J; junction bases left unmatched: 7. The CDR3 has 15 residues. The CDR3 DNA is TGTGCCAGCAGCCCCCTCCGGGGGGGACAAGAGACCCAGTACTTC. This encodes CASSPLRGGQETQYF.

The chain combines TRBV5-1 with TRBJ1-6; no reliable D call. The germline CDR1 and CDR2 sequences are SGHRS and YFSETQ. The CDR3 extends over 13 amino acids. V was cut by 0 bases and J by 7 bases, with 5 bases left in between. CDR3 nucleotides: TGCGCCAGCAGCTTGGCTTGGAATTCACCCCTCCACTTT. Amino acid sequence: CASSLAWNSPLHF. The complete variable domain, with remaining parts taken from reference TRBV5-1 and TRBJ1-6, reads KAGVTQTPRYLIKTRGQQVTLSCSPISGHRSVSWYQQTPGQGLQFLFEYFSETQRNKGNFPGRFSGRQFSNSRSEMNVSTLELGDSALYLCASSLAWNSPLHFGNGTRLTVT.

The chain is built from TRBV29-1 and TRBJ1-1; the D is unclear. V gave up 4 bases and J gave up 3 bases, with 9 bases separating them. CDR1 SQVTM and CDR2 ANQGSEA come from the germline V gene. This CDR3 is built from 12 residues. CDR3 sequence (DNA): TGCAGCGTTGTCCCGGTGGACACTGAAGCTTTCTTT. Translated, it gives CSVVPVDTEAFF.

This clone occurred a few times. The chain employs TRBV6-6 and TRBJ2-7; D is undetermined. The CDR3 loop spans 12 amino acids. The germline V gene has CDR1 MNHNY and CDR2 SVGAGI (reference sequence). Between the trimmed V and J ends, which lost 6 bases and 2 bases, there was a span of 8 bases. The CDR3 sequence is CASSQEPYEQYF. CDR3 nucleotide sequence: TGTGCCAGCAGCCAGGAACCCTACGAGCAGTACTTC.

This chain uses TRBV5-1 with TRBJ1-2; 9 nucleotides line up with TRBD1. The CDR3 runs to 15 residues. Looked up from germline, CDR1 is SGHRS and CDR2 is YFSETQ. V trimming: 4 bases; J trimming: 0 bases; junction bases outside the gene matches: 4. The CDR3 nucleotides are TGCGCCAGCAGCCGGACAGGGGACCCTAACTATGGCTACACCTTC. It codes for CASSRTGDPNYGYTF.

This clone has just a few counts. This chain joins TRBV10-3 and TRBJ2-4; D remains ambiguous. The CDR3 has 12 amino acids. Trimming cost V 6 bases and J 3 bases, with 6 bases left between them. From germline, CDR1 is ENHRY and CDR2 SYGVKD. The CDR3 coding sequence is TGTGCCATCAGCCCGGACAAAAACATTCAGTACTTC. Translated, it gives CAISPDKNIQYF.

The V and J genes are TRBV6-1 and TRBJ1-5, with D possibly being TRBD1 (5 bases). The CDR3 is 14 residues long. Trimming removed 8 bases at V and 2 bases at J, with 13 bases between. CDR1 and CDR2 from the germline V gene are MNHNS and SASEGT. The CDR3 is CASLGGGGNQPQHF. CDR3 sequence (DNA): TGTGCCAGCCTGGGGGGGGGAGGCAATCAGCCCCAGCATTTT.

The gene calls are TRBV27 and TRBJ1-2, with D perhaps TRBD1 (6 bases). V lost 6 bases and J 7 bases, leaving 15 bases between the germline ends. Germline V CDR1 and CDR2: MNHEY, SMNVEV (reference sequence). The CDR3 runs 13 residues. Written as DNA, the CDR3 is TGTGCCAGCAGCCCCCACAGGGTTGGTGGCTACACCTTC. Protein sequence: CASSPHRVGGYTF.

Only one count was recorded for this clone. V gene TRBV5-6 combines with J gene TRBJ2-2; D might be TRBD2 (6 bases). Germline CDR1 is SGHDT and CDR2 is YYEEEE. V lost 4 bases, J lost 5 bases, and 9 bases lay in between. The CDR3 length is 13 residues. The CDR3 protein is CASSGGLTGELFF. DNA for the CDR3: TGTGCCAGCAGCGGGGGACTTACCGGGGAGCTGTTTTTT.

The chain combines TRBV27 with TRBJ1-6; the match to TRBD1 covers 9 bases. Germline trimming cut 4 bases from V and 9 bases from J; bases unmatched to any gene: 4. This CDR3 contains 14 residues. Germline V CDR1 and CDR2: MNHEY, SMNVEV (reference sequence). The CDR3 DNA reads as TGTGCCAGCAGTTGGGACAGGGCAATTTCACCCCTCCACTTT. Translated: CASSWDRAISPLHF.

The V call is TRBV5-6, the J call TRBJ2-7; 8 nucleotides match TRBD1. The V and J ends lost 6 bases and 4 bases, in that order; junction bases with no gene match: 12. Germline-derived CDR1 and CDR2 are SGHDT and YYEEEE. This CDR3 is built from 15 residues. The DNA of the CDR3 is TGTGCCAGCACCCGAGGGACAGGTCGGCGGTACGAGCAGTACTTC. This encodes CASTRGTGRRYEQYF.

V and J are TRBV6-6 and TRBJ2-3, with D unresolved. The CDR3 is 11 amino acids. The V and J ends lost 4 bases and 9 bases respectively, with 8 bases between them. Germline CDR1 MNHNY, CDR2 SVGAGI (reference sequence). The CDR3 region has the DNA TGTGCCAGCAGTTCAGGTTGGACGCAGTATTTT. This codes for CASSSGWTQYF.

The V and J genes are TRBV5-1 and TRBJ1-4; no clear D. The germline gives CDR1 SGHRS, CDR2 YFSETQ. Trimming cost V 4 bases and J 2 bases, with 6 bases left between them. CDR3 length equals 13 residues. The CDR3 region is CASSPQTNEKLFF. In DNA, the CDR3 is TGCGCCAGCAGCCCGCAGACTAATGAAAAACTGTTTTTT.

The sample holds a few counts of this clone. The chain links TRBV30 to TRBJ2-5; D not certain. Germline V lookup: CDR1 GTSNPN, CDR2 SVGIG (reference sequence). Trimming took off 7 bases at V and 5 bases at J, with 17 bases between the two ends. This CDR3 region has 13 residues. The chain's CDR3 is CASNRALGETQYF. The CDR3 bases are TGTGCCTCCAACCGGGCCTTGGGGGAGACCCAGTACTTC.

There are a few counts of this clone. The CDR3 protein is CATRGAYGYTF. The DNA of the CDR3 is TGTGCCACTCGAGGAGCCTATGGCTACACCTTC. The rearrangement links TRBV19 to TRBJ1-2; D is ambiguous. The CDR3 covers 11 residues. The V end lost 10 bases, the J end lost 4 bases, and 10 bases lay between the germline ends. Germline loops: CDR1 LNHDA, CDR2 SQIVND (reference sequence). The whole variable domain, filled in from reference TRBV19 and TRBJ1-2, reads DGGITQSPKYLFRKEGQNVTLSCEQNLNHDAMYWYRQDPGQGLRLIYYSQIVNDFQKGDIAEGYSVSREKKESFPLTVTSAQKNPTAFYLCATRGAYGYTFGSGTRLTVV.

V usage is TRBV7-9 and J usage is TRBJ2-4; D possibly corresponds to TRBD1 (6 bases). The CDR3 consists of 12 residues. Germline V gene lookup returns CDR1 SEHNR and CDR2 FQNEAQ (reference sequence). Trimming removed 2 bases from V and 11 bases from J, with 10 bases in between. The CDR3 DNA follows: TGTGCCAGCAGCTTAAGACCAGGGGTTCAGTACTTC. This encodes CASSLRPGVQYF.

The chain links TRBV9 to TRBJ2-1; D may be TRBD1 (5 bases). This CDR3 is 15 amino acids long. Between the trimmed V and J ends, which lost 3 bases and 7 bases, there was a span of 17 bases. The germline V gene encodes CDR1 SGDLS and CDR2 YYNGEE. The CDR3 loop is CASSGLGQGKNEQFF. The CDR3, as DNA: TGTGCCAGCAGCGGACTCGGCCAGGGTAAAAATGAGCAGTTCTTC.

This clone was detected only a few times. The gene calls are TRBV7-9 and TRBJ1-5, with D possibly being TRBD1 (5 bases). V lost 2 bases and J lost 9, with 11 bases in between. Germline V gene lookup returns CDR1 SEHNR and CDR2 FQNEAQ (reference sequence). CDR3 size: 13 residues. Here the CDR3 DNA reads TGTGCCAGCAGCTTAACAGGAGCTGGGCCCCAGCATTTT. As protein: CASSLTGAGPQHF.

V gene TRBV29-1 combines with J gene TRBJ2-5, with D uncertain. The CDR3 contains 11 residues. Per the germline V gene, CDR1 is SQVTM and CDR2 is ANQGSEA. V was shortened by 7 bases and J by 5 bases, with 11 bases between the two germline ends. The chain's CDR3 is CSATVGETQYF. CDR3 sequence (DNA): TGCAGCGCAACAGTGGGGGAGACCCAGTACTTC.

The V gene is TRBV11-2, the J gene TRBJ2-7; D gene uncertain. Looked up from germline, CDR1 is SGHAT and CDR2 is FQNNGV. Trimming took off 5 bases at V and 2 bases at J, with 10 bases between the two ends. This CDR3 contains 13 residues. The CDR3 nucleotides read TGTGCCAGCAGCCCCCCGGACGCCTACGAGCAGTACTTC. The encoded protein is CASSPPDAYEQYF.

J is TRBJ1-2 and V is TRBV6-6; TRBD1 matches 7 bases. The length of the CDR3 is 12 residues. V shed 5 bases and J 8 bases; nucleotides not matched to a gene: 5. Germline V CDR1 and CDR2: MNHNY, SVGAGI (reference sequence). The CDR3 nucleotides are TGTGCCAGCAGTCAGGGGGGGCCAGGCTACACCTTC. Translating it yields CASSQGGPGYTF.

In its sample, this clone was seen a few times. CDR3 residues: CSVTGQLNTEAFF. The CDR3 nucleotides are TGCAGCGTGACCGGACAGTTGAACACTGAAGCTTTCTTT. The chain links TRBV29-1 to TRBJ1-1, with a weak D call TRBD1 (6 bases). The V and J ends lost 6 bases and 0 bases respectively, with 11 bases between them. CDR1 is SQVTM and CDR2 is ANQGSEA in the germline V gene. CDR3 length: 13 residues. Supplemented by reference TRBV29-1 and TRBJ1-1, the full variable domain reads SAVISQKPSRDICQRGTSLTIQCQVDSQVTMMFWYRQQPGQSLTLIATANQGSEATYESGFVIDKFPISRPNLTFSTLTVSNMSPEDSSIYLCSVTGQLNTEAFFGQGTRLTVV.

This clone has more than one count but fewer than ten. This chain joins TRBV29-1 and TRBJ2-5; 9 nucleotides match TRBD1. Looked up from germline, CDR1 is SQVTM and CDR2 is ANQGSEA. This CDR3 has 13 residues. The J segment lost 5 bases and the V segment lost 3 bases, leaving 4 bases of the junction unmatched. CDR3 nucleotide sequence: TGCAGCGTTGAGGGACAGGGTAGGGAGACCCAGTACTTC. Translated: CSVEGQGRETQYF.

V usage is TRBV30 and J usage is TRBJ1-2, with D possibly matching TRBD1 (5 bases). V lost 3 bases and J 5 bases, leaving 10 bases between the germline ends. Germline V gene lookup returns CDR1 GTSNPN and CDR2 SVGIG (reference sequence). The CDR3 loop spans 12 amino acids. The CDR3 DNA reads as TGTGCCTGGAGGGGGGGAGTATATGGCTACACCTTC. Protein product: CAWRGGVYGYTF.

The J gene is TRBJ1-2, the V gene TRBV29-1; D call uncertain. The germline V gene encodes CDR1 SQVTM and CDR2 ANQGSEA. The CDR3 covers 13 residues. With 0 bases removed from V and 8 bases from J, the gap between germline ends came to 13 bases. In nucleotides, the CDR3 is TGCAGCGTTGAAGATCGGGTGGGGTTCGGCTACACCTTC. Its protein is CSVEDRVGFGYTF.

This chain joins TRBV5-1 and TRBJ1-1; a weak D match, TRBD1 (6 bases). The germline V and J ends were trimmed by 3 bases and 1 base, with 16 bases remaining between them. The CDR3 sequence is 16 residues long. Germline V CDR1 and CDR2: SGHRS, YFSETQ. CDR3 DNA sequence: TGCGCCAGCAGCTCCCAACCCTTACAGGGGAACACTGAAGCTTTCTTT. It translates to CASSSQPLQGNTEAFF.